This record looks at one T cell receptor beta chain sequence and its context. Its target is not known. It is likely a read error, because the conserved phenylalanine at the end of the CDR3 is missing. The data derive from a study of cytomegalovirus exposure and HLA in healthy donors. Study context: The Caucasian-associated ancestry cluster held roughly 84% of more than 350 genotyped donors.

V lost 3 bases, J lost 5 bases, and 13 bases lay in between. The CDR3 consists of 14 residues. Per germline, CDR1 MDHEN and CDR2 SYDVKM. Amplification used 60 Vbeta primers and 13 Jbeta primers. The table came from immunoSEQ multiplex PCR; TCRdb's copy has only in-frame clones and leaves some out. The sample includes around 160,000 clones, about two thirds of them seen just once. Notes on the study in general: Previously analyzed data showed that most TCR beta V segments were productive at a frequency of about 87% or about 30%.

The TCR sequence derives from a young woman in good health and CMV-seronegative. The J gene is TRBJ1-1, the V gene TRBV28, with a tentative D call TRBD1 (6 bases). The sample taken for sequencing was PBMCs. The CDR3 reads CASSLPRGGTEAFL. Written as DNA, the CDR3 is TGTGCCAGCAGTTTGCCCAGGGGAGGGACTGAAGCTTTCCTT.